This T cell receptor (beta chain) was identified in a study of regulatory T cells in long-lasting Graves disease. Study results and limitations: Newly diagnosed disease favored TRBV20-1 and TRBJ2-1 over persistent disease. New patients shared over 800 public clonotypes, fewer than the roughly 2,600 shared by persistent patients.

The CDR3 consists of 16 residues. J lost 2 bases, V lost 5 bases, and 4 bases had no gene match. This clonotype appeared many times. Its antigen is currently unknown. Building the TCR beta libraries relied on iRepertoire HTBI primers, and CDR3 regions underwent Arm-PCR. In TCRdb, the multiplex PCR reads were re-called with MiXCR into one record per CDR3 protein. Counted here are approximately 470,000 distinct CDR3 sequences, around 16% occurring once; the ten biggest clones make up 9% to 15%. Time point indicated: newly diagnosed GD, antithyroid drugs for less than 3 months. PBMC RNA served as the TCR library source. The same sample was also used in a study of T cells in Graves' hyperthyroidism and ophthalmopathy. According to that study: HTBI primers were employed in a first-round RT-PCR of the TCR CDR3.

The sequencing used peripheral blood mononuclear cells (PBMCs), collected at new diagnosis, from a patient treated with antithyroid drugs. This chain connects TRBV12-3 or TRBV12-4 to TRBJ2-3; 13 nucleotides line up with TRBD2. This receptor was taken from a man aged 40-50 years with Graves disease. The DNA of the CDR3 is TGTGCCAGCAGTCCGGGGACTAGCGGGATCACAGATACGCAGTATTTT. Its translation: CASSPGTSGITDTQYF.